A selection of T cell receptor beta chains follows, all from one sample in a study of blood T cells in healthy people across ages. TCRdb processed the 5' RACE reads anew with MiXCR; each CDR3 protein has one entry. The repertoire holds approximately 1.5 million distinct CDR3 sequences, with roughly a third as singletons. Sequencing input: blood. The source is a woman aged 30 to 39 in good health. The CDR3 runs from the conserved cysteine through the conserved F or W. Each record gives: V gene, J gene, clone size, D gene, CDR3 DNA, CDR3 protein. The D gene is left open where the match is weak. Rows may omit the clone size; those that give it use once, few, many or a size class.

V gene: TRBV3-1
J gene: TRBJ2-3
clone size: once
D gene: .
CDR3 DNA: TGTGCCAGCAGCCAAGACCACAAGAATACGCAGTATTTT
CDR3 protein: CASSQDHKNTQYF

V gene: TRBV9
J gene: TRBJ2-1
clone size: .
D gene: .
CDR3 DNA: TGTGCCAGCAGCCATATTGACGGGGTCTACAATGAGCAGTTCTTC
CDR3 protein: CASSHIDGVYNEQFF

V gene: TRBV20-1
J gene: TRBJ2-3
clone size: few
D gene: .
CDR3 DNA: TGCAGTGCTAGAGCCGACAGGAGCACAGATACGCAGTATTTT
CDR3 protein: CSARADRSTDTQYF

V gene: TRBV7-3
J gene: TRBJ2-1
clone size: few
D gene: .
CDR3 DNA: TGTGCCAGCAGCTTAGGGGTGGGCTCCTACAATGAGCAGTTCTTC
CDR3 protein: CASSLGVGSYNEQFF

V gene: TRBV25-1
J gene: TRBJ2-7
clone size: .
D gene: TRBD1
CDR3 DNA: TGTGCCAGCAGTGAAATGGGGGACAGGGGCTACGAGCAGTACTTC
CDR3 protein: CASSEMGDRGYEQYF

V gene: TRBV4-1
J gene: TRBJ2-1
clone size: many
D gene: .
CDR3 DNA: TGCGCCAGCAGCAACGGAGGGGGGACAGTGCAGTTCTTC
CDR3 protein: CASSNGGGTVQFF

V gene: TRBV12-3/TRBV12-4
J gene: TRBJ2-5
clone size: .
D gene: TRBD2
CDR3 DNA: TGTGCCAGCAGTCCCTGGGTAGCGGGAGGGAACCTCCAAGAGCCCCAGTACTTC
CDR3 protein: CASSPWVAGGNLQEPQYF

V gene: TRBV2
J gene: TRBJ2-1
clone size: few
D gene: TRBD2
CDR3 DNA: TGTGCCAGCAGGAGGACTAGCGGGGAGGGTGAGCAGTTCTTC
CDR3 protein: CASRRTSGEGEQFF

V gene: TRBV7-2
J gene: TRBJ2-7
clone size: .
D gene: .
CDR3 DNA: TGTGCCAGCAGCTTAGCGGCTTTTTTCGAGGAGCAGTACTTC
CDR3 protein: CASSLAAFFEEQYF

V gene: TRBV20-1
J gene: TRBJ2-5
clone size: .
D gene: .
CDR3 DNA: TGCAGTGCAGTAAGCAGGGTAGAGACCCAGTACTTC
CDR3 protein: CSAVSRVETQYF

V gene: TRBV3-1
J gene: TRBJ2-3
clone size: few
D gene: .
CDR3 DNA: TGTGCCAGCAGCCCCCGGGACCGTTTTAAGGGCACAGATACGCAGTATTTT
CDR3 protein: CASSPRDRFKGTDTQYF

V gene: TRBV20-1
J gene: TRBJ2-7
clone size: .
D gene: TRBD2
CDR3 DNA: TGCAGTGCTCCAACCTCCGATAGCGGGAGCTACGAGCAGTACTTC
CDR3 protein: CSAPTSDSGSYEQYF

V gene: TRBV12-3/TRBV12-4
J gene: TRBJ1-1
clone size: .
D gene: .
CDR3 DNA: TGTGCCAGCAGTGCCGTAGGGGGGAACACTGAAGCTTTCTTT
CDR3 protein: CASSAVGGNTEAFF

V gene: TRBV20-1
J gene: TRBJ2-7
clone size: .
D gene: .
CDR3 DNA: TGCAGTGGAAGGGCCCTCTCCTACGGGCAGTACTTC
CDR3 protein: CSGRALSYGQYF

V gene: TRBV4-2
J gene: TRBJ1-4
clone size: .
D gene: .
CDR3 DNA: TGTGCCAGCAGCCAAGACAGAGCTAATGAAAAACTGTTTTTT
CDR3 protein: CASSQDRANEKLFF